Below, 15 T cell receptor beta chains from the same sample are listed, as sequenced in a study of shared clonotypes between healthy human individuals. Only in-frame clones appear in the TCRdb table, and some are missing; sequencing was by immunoSEQ multiplex PCR. The data contain about 2 million clones, over 85% of them singletons. The sample was naive CD4+ T cells sorted from blood. Subset here: CD45RA+ positively selected. The receptors were gathered from a man younger than 35 in good health.

The gene calls are TRBV4-1 and TRBJ2-4; 9 positions agree with TRBD2. The CDR3 contains 16 residues. From germline, CDR1 is MGHRA and CDR2 YSYEKL. The V gene end was trimmed by 4 bases and the J gene end by 8 bases; junction bases not matched to a gene: 12. CDR3 coding DNA: TGCGCCAGCAGCCCTTTATTTCCGGGACTAGCTCACATTCAGTACTTC. It specifies CASSPLFPGLAHIQYF.

The chain carries TRBV27 and TRBJ1-2; 9 nucleotides align to TRBD1. CDR3 length equals 15 residues. Germline V gene data show CDR1 as MNHEY and CDR2 as SMNVEV (reference sequence). V shed 2 bases, J shed 6 bases, and the junction held 7 bases outside the gene matches. In DNA, the CDR3 is TGTGCCAGCAGTTTACTTCCGGGACAGGGCGATGGCTACACCTTC. Protein product: CASSLLPGQGDGYTF.

The rearrangement links TRBV6-1 to TRBJ2-4; TRBD1 aligns across 9 bases. The germline V gene encodes CDR1 MNHNS and CDR2 SASEGT. The CDR3 covers 15 residues. Unmatched junction bases numbered 6, after V lost 1 base and J lost 8 bases. The chain's CDR3 is CASSEGGTGRYIQYF. CDR3 DNA sequence: TGTGCCAGCAGTGAAGGGGGGACAGGGAGATACATTCAGTACTTC.

This clone has a handful of counts. The chain joins TRBV5-1 to TRBJ2-1, with D tentatively TRBD1 (6 bases). This CDR3 is built from 17 residues. V lost 4 bases, J lost 0 bases, and 17 bases lay in between. CDR1 and CDR2 from the germline V gene are SGHRS and YFSETQ. The CDR3 DNA reads TGCGCCAGCAGCCCCTTAGGACAGTTAAGCTCCTACAATGAGCAGTTCTTC. This gives the protein CASSPLGQLSSYNEQFF.

V is TRBV5-4 and J is TRBJ2-5; 7 nucleotides line up with TRBD2. This CDR3 region has 15 residues. The germline CDR1 and CDR2 sequences are SGHNT and YYREEE (reference sequence). With V trimmed by 3 bases and J by 1 base, 6 bases remained unmatched. CDR3 in DNA: TGTGCCAGCAGCTGGTCTAGCGGAGCCCAAGAGACCCAGTACTTC. Its translation is CASSWSSGAQETQYF.

The rearrangement uses TRBV5-1 and TRBJ2-7, with 7 positions matching TRBD2. Trimming took 1 base from V and 3 from J; bases not matched to a gene: 10. Germline V CDR1 and CDR2: SGHRS, YFSETQ. The CDR3 is made up of 16 amino acids. The DNA for the CDR3 is TGCGCCAGCAGCTTGCACCCGGGGGGAATGGTCTACGAGCAGTACTTC. Protein product: CASSLHPGGMVYEQYF.

The V call is TRBV2, the J call TRBJ2-1; 9 nucleotides line up with TRBD2. CDR3 length equals 15 residues. V lost 4 bases to trimming and J lost 6 bases; unmatched junction nucleotides: 7. CDR1 and CDR2 from the germline V gene are SNHLY and FYNNEI. CDR3 residues: CASSGALTSGNEQFF. The CDR3 DNA reads as TGTGCCAGCAGTGGGGCCTTGACTAGCGGCAATGAGCAGTTCTTC.

This chain uses TRBV7-8 with TRBJ2-7; unclear D gene. The germline V and J ends were trimmed by 2 bases and 6 bases, with 8 bases remaining between them. CDR1 is SGHVS, CDR2 FQNEAQ, per germline. This CDR3 has 12 residues. The CDR3 nucleotides are TGTGCCAGCAGCTTATCCATAGGCGAGCAGTACTTC. Encoded protein: CASSLSIGEQYF.

The rearrangement links TRBV9 to TRBJ2-2, with D tentatively TRBD2 (5 bases). Germline CDR1 and CDR2: SGDLS and YYNGEE. CDR3 length: 18 residues. The ends were cut back, 3 bases at V and 3 bases at J, with 21 bases in the middle. This chain's CDR3 is CASSDTARGLKDTGELFF. Here the CDR3 DNA reads TGTGCCAGCAGCGACACGGCCAGAGGGTTAAAGGACACCGGGGAGCTGTTTTTT.

The chain recombines TRBV6-1 with TRBJ2-3, with D perhaps TRBD1 (6 bases). This CDR3 has 15 residues. The germline V gene encodes CDR1 MNHNS and CDR2 SASEGT. V lost 5 bases, J lost 5 bases, and 17 bases lay in between. The CDR3 DNA is TGTGCCAGCAGTACCCGAGGACAGTCGAGAGATACGCAGTATTTT. Protein: CASSTRGQSRDTQYF.

The chain links TRBV6-6 to TRBJ2-2, with D possibly TRBD2 on 6 matching bases. Germline V gene lookup returns CDR1 MNHNY and CDR2 SVGAGI (reference sequence). CDR3 length equals 13 residues. Trimming left V 4 bases short and J 8 bases short, with 11 bases between. The CDR3 nucleotides read TGTGCCAGCAGTTGGCGGGACGGGGGGGAGCTGTTTTTT. Residues: CASSWRDGGELFF.

The chain is built from TRBV30 and TRBJ2-7; TRBD1 matches 10 bases. V shed 2 bases and J 2 bases; nucleotides not matched to a gene: 3. Germline CDR1 and CDR2: GTSNPN and SVGIG (reference sequence). The CDR3 has 14 residues. The CDR3 loop is CAWSFGTGAYEQYF. The CDR3 coding sequence is TGTGCCTGGAGTTTTGGGACAGGGGCCTACGAGCAGTACTTC.

The gene calls are TRBV7-9 and TRBJ2-2; 7 nucleotides agree with TRBD2. The V gene end was trimmed by 3 bases and the J gene end by 1 base; junction bases not matched to a gene: 5. The CDR3 is 16 amino acids. Germline CDR1 and CDR2: SEHNR and FQNEAQ (reference sequence). The CDR3 DNA is TGTGCCAGCAGCTTGGTAGCGGGTGTGAACACCGGGGAGCTGTTTTTT. The encoded protein is CASSLVAGVNTGELFF. The full variable domain, with the rest looked up from reference TRBV7-9 and TRBJ2-2, is DTGVSQNPRHKITKRGQNVTFRCDPISEHNRLYWYRQTLGQGPEFLTYFQNEAQLEKSRLLSDRFSAERPKGSFSTLEIQRTEQGDSAMYLCASSLVAGVNTGELFFGEGSRLTVL.

The chain employs TRBV30 and TRBJ2-1, with 8 bases that match TRBD1. With 4 bases clipped from V and 9 bases from J, the junction kept 8 bases outside the gene matches. This CDR3 has 13 residues. Germline V gene data show CDR1 as GTSNPN and CDR2 as SVGIG (reference sequence). In DNA form, the CDR3 reads TGTGCCTGGACCCCCGGACAGGGCAGTGAGCAGTTCTTC. It encodes CAWTPGQGSEQFF.

The rearrangement joins TRBV6-6 to TRBJ1-4; no definite D call. Germline V gene data show CDR1 as MNHNY and CDR2 as SVGAGI (reference sequence). Trimming pared 6 bases from V and 4 bases from J, leaving 15 bases between. CDR3 length: 15 residues. DNA of the CDR3: TGTGCCAGCAGGGGTCCTGTCGGATTTAATGAAAAACTGTTTTTT. This translates into CASRGPVGFNEKLFF.